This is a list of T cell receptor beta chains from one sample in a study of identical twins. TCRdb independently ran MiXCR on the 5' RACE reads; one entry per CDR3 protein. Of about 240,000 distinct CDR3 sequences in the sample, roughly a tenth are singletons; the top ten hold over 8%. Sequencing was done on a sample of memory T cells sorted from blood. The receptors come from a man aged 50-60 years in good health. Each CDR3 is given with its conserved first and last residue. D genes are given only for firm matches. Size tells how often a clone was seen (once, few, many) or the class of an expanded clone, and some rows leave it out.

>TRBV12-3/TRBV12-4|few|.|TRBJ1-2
CASRGIVSLYGYTF
TGTGCCAGCAGAGGGATCGTATCCCTCTATGGCTACACCTTC
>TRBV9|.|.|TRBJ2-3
CASSVAGSVDTQYF
TGTGCCAGCAGCGTGGCGGGTTCAGTTGATACGCAGTATTTT
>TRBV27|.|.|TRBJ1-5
CASSPRSYGYSNQPQHF
TGTGCCAGCAGTCCCCGTTCGTACGGTTATAGCAATCAGCCCCAGCATTTT
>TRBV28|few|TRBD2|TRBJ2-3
CASSPGPGLADTDTQYF
TGTGCCAGCAGTCCTGGTCCGGGACTAGCGGACACAGATACGCAGTATTTT
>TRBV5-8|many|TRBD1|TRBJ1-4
CASSSGQGYEKLFF
TGTGCCAGCAGCTCCGGACAGGGATACGAAAAACTGTTTTTT
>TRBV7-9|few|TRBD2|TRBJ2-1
CASSLLSSGTGEQFF
TGTGCCAGCAGCTTATTGTCTAGCGGGACCGGTGAGCAGTTCTTC
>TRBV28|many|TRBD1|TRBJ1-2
CASSFTTGGFYGYTF
TGTGCCAGCAGTTTTACTACAGGGGGCTTCTATGGCTACACCTTC
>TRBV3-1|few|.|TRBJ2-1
CASSQTTRSYNEQFF
TGTGCCAGCAGCCAAACAACGAGGTCCTACAATGAGCAGTTCTTC
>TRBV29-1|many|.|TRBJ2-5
CSVAGQGVTSGSRQETQYF
TGCAGCGTGGCCGGACAGGGGGTAACTAGCGGGAGTCGGCAAGAGACCCAGTACTTC
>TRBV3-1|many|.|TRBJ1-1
CASSHGDLGQTTTEAFF
TGTGCCAGCAGCCATGGGGATTTAGGACAGACGACCACTGAAGCTTTCTTT
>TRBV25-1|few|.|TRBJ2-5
CASSEFVGTQYF
TGTGCCAGCAGTGAATTTGTGGGAACCCAGTACTTC
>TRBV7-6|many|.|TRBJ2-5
CASSNSVAQYF
TGTGCCAGCAGCAACAGTGTAGCCCAGTACTTC
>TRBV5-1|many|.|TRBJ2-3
CASSLEARPKTSTDTQYF
TGCGCCAGCAGCTTGGAGGCCAGGCCGAAGACTAGCACAGATACGCAGTATTTT
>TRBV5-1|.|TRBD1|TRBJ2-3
CASYSRDRADTQYF
TGCGCCAGCTACTCCCGGGACAGAGCAGATACGCAGTATTTT
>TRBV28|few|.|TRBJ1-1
CASRLRRRNTEAFF
TGTGCCAGCAGGTTAAGGAGGCGGAACACTGAAGCTTTCTTT
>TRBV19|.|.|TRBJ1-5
CASSSQRQRQHF
TGTGCCAGTAGTTCCCAGCGACAGCGCCAGCATTTT
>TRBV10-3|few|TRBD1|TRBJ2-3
CAISGPGQGTDTQYF
TGTGCCATCAGTGGGCCGGGACAGGGTACAGATACGCAGTATTTT
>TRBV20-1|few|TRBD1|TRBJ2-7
CSARDSLTRDRVYEQYF
TGCAGTGCTAGAGATTCCCTAACCCGGGACAGAGTTTACGAGCAGTACTTC
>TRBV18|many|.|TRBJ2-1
CASSPPDPRYNEQFF
TGTGCCAGCTCACCACCGGACCCGAGATACAATGAGCAGTTCTTC
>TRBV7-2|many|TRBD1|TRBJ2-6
CASSERQGRSGANVLTF
TGTGCCAGCAGCGAAAGACAGGGGCGCTCTGGGGCCAACGTCCTGACTTTC
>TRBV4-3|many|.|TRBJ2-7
CASSRWTESYEQYF
TGCGCCAGCAGCCGTTGGACTGAGTCCTACGAGCAGTACTTC
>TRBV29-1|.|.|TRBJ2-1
CSVESPHMRGHNEQFF
TGCAGCGTTGAAAGCCCCCACATGAGAGGGCACAATGAGCAGTTCTTC
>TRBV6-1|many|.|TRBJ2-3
CASSEEGAYTDTQYF
TGTGCCAGCAGTGAAGAAGGGGCGTACACAGATACGCAGTATTTT
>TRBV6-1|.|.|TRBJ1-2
CASSPTAYYGYTF
TGTGCCAGCAGTCCGACGGCCTACTATGGCTACACCTTC
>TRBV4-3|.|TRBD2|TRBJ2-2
CASSQTGLYSGTNTGELFF
TGCGCCAGCAGCCAAACTGGCTTATATAGCGGGACGAACACCGGGGAGCTGTTTTTT
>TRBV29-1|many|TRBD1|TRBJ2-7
CSGAQGFAYEQYF
TGCAGCGGGGCACAGGGGTTTGCCTACGAGCAGTACTTC
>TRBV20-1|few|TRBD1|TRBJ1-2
CSARDGTANYGYTF
TGCAGTGCTAGAGACGGGACAGCTAACTATGGCTACACCTTC
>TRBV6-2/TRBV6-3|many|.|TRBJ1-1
CASSYNMNTEAFF
TGTGCCAGCAGCTATAATATGAACACTGAAGCTTTCTTT
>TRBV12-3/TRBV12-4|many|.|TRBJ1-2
CASSLRIGAAVKLTF
TGTGCCAGCAGTTTAAGAATCGGGGCAGCTGTAAAGTTGACCTTC
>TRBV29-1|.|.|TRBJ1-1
CSVVNRGTNTEAFF
TGCAGCGTTGTTAATCGGGGAACGAACACTGAAGCTTTCTTT
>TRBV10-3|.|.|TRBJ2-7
CAIRSTGLSYEQYF
TGTGCCATCAGATCCACGGGACTCTCCTACGAGCAGTACTTC
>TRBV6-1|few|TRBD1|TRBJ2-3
CASRTPKQGFTDTQYF
TGTGCCAGCAGAACACCAAAACAGGGGTTTACAGATACGCAGTATTTT
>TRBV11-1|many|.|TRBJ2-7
CASSRSGFEQYF
TGTGCCAGCAGCCGTTCAGGTTTCGAGCAGTACTTC
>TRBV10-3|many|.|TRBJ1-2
CAISESIDTTNYGYTF
TGTGCCATCAGTGAGTCAATTGACACGACTAACTATGGCTACACCTTC
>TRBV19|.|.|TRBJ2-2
CASSPAGRGIGELFF
TGTGCCAGTAGTCCCGCAGGGAGAGGCATCGGGGAGCTGTTTTTT
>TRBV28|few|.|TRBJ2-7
CASTTGTGFGEQYF
TGTGCCAGCACGACCGGGACGGGGTTTGGCGAGCAGTACTTC
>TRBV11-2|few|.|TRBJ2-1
CASSRVMAEQFF
TGTGCCAGCAGCCGAGTTATGGCAGAGCAGTTCTTC
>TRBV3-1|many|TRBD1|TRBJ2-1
CASSQDIGDRAYNEQFF
TGTGCCAGCAGCCAAGATATTGGGGACAGGGCCTACAATGAGCAGTTCTTC
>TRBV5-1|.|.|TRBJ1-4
CASSLEPLTSANEKLFF
TGCGCCAGCAGCTTGGAGCCCCTCACGTCGGCTAATGAAAAACTGTTTTTT
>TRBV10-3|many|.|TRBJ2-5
CAISVQEGAETQYF
TGTGCCATCAGTGTTCAGGAAGGAGCGGAGACCCAGTACTTC
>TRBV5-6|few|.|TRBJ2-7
CASSTDTDYEQYF
TGTGCCAGCAGCACGGACACCGACTACGAGCAGTACTTC
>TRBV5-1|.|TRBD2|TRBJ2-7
CASSQAGGIYEQYF
TGCGCCAGCAGCCAAGCGGGAGGCATCTACGAGCAGTACTTC
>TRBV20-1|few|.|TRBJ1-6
CSASGDLGSYNSPLHF
TGCAGTGCTAGCGGGGACCTGGGCTCCTATAATTCACCCCTCCACTTT
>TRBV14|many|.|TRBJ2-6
CASSQVAPGPGANVLTF
TGTGCCAGCAGCCAAGTGGCCCCAGGGCCCGGGGCCAACGTCCTGACTTTC
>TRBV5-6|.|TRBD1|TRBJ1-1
CASSLAGQGAAEAFF
TGTGCCAGCAGCTTGGCCGGACAGGGGGCCGCCGAAGCTTTCTTT
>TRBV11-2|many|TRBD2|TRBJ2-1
CASSLVAGGHYNEQFF
TGTGCCAGCAGCTTAGTAGCGGGAGGGCACTACAATGAGCAGTTCTTC
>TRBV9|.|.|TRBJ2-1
CASSGDPMGDEQFF
TGTGCCAGCAGCGGGGACCCAATGGGCGATGAGCAGTTCTTC
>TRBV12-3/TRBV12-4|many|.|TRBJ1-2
CASSKGRDYGYTF
TGTGCCAGCAGTAAAGGGAGGGACTATGGCTACACCTTC
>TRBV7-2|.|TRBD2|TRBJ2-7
CASSLVGGREFEQYF
TGTGCCAGCAGCTTAGTCGGCGGGAGGGAGTTCGAGCAGTACTTC
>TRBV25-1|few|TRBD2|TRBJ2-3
CASSEAGVGNTQYF
TGTGCCAGCAGTGAAGCGGGAGTGGGTAATACGCAGTATTTT
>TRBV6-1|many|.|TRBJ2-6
CASTMPGANVLTF
TGTGCCAGCACGATGCCTGGGGCCAACGTCCTGACTTTC
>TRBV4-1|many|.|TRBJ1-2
CASSPQGDYGYTF
TGCGCCAGCAGCCCACAGGGAGACTATGGCTACACCTTC
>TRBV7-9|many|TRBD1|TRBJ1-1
CASSLGQGMTEAFF
TGTGCCAGCAGCTTAGGACAGGGTATGACTGAAGCTTTCTTT
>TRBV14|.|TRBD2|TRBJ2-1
CASSQVFAGRANEQFF
TGTGCCAGCAGCCAAGTTTTCGCCGGGAGGGCGAATGAGCAGTTCTTC
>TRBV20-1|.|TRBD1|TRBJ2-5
CSALFTRDSGETQYF
TGCAGTGCTCTCTTCACTCGGGACAGTGGGGAGACCCAGTACTTC
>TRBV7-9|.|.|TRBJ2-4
CASSRDGAKNIQYF
TGTGCCAGCAGCCGCGACGGAGCCAAAAACATTCAGTACTTC
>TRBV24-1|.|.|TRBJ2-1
CATQGLDSYNEQFF
TGTGCCACCCAGGGGCTGGACTCCTACAATGAGCAGTTCTTC
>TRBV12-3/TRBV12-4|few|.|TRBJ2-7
CASSKDGPYEQYF
TGTGCCAGCAGCAAGGACGGACCCTACGAGCAGTACTTC
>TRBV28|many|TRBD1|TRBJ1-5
CASRGTEPNQPQHF
TGTGCCAGCAGGGGGACAGAACCAAATCAGCCCCAGCATTTT